Following are 9 T cell receptor beta chains from one sample sequenced in a study of blood T cell repertoires in COVID-19. Clones were read by immunoSEQ multiplex PCR, and TCRdb kept only the in-frame ones, dropping some. The table shows about 190,000 clones, with around four fifths occurring only once. The sequencing input was peripheral blood. The receptors originated from a human donor in a cohort sampled during active COVID-19.

The gene calls are TRBV28 and TRBJ2-5; TRBD2 agrees at 8 bases. CDR1 is MDHEN, CDR2 SYDVKM, per germline. The CDR3 runs 17 residues. The V gene end was trimmed by 7 bases and the J gene end by 1 base; junction bases not matched to a gene: 14. For the CDR3, the DNA is TGTGCCAGCACCTTAGAGACTCCTAGCGGGCCCCAAGAGACCCAGTACTTC. This codes for CASTLETPSGPQETQYF.

The chain has TRBV27 and TRBJ2-2; TRBD1 agrees at 8 bases. This CDR3 has 18 amino acids. V lost 2 bases and J lost 5; bases outside the gene matches: 13. CDR1 and CDR2 (germline): MNHEY, SMNVEV (reference sequence). The CDR3 nucleotides are TGTGCCAGCAGTTTACGGTCCGCGGGGACAGGAGGGACCGGGGAGCTGTTTTTT. This gives the protein CASSLRSAGTGGTGELFF.

This clone was counted only a few times. This chain joins TRBV19 and TRBJ1-5; 7 positions match TRBD1. CDR3 length equals 17 residues. V trimming: 2 bases; J trimming: 4 bases; junction bases outside the gene matches: 11. CDR1 and CDR2 from the germline V gene are LNHDA and SQIVND (reference sequence). CDR3 region: CASSISGVQGTNQPQHF. The CDR3 nucleotides are TGTGCCAGTAGTATAAGTGGCGTACAGGGGACGAATCAGCCCCAGCATTTT.

This chain uses TRBV30 with TRBJ1-1; unclear D gene. The germline V gene has CDR1 GTSNPN and CDR2 SVGIG (reference sequence). This CDR3 spans 13 amino acids. Between the trimmed V and J ends, which lost 2 bases and 2 bases, there was a span of 9 bases. The CDR3 is CAWSQNRNTEAFF. The CDR3 DNA sequence: TGTGCCTGGAGTCAAAACAGAAACACTGAAGCTTTCTTT.

This clone was picked up a small number of times. The rearrangement joins TRBV28 to TRBJ2-5; D uncertain. Germline V gene sequence: CDR1 MDHEN, CDR2 SYDVKM. With 3 bases removed from V and 4 bases from J, the gap between germline ends came to 18 bases. This CDR3 has 16 residues. CDR3 in amino acids: CASSFPPNYSGETQYF. As DNA, the CDR3 is TGTGCCAGCAGTTTCCCTCCTAACTACTCGGGAGAGACCCAGTACTTC. Combining the CDR3 with reference TRBV28 and TRBJ2-5 gives the whole variable domain DVKVTQSSRYLVKRTGEKVFLECVQDMDHENMFWYRQDPGLGLRLIYFSYDVKMKEKGDIPEGYSVSREKKERFSLILESASTNQTSMYLCASSFPPNYSGETQYFGPGTRLLVL.

This sequence joins TRBV6-5 and TRBJ2-7; 8 bases line up with TRBD1. The CDR3 is 13 residues long. Germline-derived CDR1 and CDR2 are MNHEY and SVGAGI. V was clipped by 10 bases and J by 3 bases; unmatched bases: 8. CDR3 amino acids: CATIGQGFYEQYV. CDR3 sequence (DNA): TGTGCCACCATAGGACAGGGTTTCTACGAGCAGTACGTC.

The rearrangement joins TRBV5-1 to TRBJ1-1; TRBD1 is a possible D gene (5 bases). CDR1 SGHRS and CDR2 YFSETQ come from the germline V gene. V lost 3 bases to trimming and J lost 2 bases, with 8 bases between them. The length of the CDR3 is 13 residues. CDR3 residues: CASSSQGNTEAFF. CDR3 bases: TGCGCCAGCAGCTCGCAGGGAAACACTGAAGCTTTCTTT.

This clone appeared a single time. V and J are TRBV7-7 and TRBJ2-1, with 9 bases matching TRBD2. V trimming: 1 base; J trimming: 7 bases; junction bases outside the gene matches: 5. CDR3 size: 15 residues. Germline V gives CDR1 SSHAT, CDR2 FNYEAQ (reference sequence). As DNA, the CDR3 is TGTGCCAGCAGCTTAGTGGCTAGCGGGACGAATGAGCAGTTCTTC. Translation gives CASSLVASGTNEQFF.

The chain is built from TRBV5-4 and TRBJ2-7, with 8 nucleotides matching TRBD1. Losses at the gene ends were 1 base for V and 8 bases for J; bases not matched to a gene: 8. Germline CDR1 SGHNT, CDR2 YYREEE (reference sequence). CDR3 length equals 14 residues. CDR3 nucleotides: TGTGCCAGCAGCTTGATGACAGGGGAGCGTAAGCAGTACTTC. Its translation is CASSLMTGERKQYF.